These 9 T cell receptor beta chains share one sample of origin, sequenced in a study of breast tumors, draining lymph nodes, adjacent tissues. TCRdb re-called the multiplex PCR reads with MiXCR, one entry per CDR3 protein. Here the sample spans about 140,000 distinct CDR3 sequences, about 30% being singletons. The lymph nodes were axillary draining lymph nodes from breast cancer patients. Sequenced material: axillary lymph node tissue. These TCRs come from a female donor with breast cancer. Some clones in this sample may be carry-over from other donors' samples.

This clonotype was counted at least ten times. V is TRBV12-3 or TRBV12-4 and J is TRBJ2-3, with D hard to call. V was cut by 8 bases and J by 0 bases, with 6 bases left in between. The CDR3 is 12 amino acids. CDR3 in amino acids: CASAPSTDTQYF. The DNA for the CDR3 is TGTGCCAGCGCCCCCAGCACAGATACGCAGTATTTT.

This clonotype was found many times. The chain uses TRBV3-1 and TRBJ1-2, with D perhaps matching TRBD1 (6 bases). The CDR3 spans 17 residues. The V gene's germline CDR1 is LGHDT and CDR2 YNNKEL (reference sequence). Trimming stripped 3 bases from V and 7 bases from J, with 24 bases between. CDR3 in DNA: TGTGCCAGCAGCCAGGCGGGACATAGCTCGGTAGGGTCTGGCTACACCTTC. Its protein product is CASSQAGHSSVGSGYTF. The entire variable domain, with the rest obtained from reference TRBV3-1 and TRBJ1-2, is as follows: DTAVSQTPKYLVTQMGNDKSIKCEQNLGHDTMYWYKQDSKKFLKIMFSYNNKELIINETVPNRFSPKSPDKAHLNLHINSLELGDSAVYFCASSQAGHSSVGSGYTFGSGTRLTVV.

In its sample, this clonotype was seen many times. The rearrangement uses TRBV24-1 and TRBJ1-2, with TRBD1 as a possible D gene (5 bases). Germline CDR1 and CDR2: KGHDR and SFDVKD. Trimming stripped 5 bases from V and 4 bases from J, with 7 bases between. The CDR3 has 12 amino acids. The CDR3 DNA reads as TGTGCCACCAGTGCGCAGGGCTATGGCTACACCTTC. It translates to CATSAQGYGYTF.

This clonotype was seen at least ten times. The chain has TRBV6-2 or TRBV6-3 and TRBJ2-5; TRBD1 agrees at 7 bases. Trimming removed 6 bases from V and 3 bases from J; junction bases left unmatched: 4. This CDR3 comprises 13 residues. Germline CDR1 MNHEY, CDR2 SVGEGT. The chain's CDR3 is CASRRTGEETQYF. The CDR3, as DNA: TGTGCCAGCAGGCGTACAGGGGAAGAGACCCAGTACTTC.

This clonotype was picked up many times. The genes are TRBV10-3 and TRBJ1-1, with TRBD1 as a possible D gene (5 bases). The CDR3 covers 14 residues. Germline assignment: CDR1 ENHRY and CDR2 SYGVKD. Trimming took off 3 bases at V and 0 bases at J, with 8 bases between the two ends. The CDR3 coding sequence is TGTGCCATCAGTGATCCAGGGATGAACACTGAAGCTTTCTTT. Translated: CAISDPGMNTEAFF.

This clonotype has just one count. The chain has TRBV28 and TRBJ1-1; unclear D gene. The germline V gene has CDR1 MDHEN and CDR2 SYDVKM. This CDR3 contains 11 residues. Trimming pared 1 base from V and 8 bases from J, leaving 5 bases between. The CDR3 region has the DNA TGTGCCAGCAGTTTATACGGCGAAGCTTTCTTT. Translated: CASSLYGEAFF.

The chain carries TRBV5-4 and TRBJ2-7; 7 bases are shared with TRBD2. The CDR3 has 16 amino acids. Germline V gives CDR1 SGHNT, CDR2 YYREEE (reference sequence). V lost 4 bases, J lost 2 bases, and 12 bases stayed unmatched. The CDR3 bases are TGTGCCAGCAGCCCCGGGTGCGGGGGACCTCCCTACGAGCAGTACTTC. It is translated as CASSPGCGGPPYEQYF.

This clonotype has at least ten counts. The genes are TRBV11-2 and TRBJ2-2; 9 bases line up with TRBD1. The CDR3 is made up of 15 amino acids. Trimming cost V 4 bases and J 3 bases; bases outside gene matches: 3. CDR1 is SGHAT, CDR2 FQNNGV, per germline. In DNA form, the CDR3 reads TGTGCCAGCAGCTCACAGGGGGCCGACACCGGGGAGCTGTTTTTT. Residues: CASSSQGADTGELFF.

This clonotype came up many times. This sequence joins TRBV2 and TRBJ2-7, with 8 bases identical to TRBD1. V gave up 10 bases and J gave up 4 bases; unmatched junction bases: 3. Germline CDR1 is SNHLY and CDR2 is FYNNEI. The length of the CDR3 is 11 residues. CDR3: CATGQEYEQYV. CDR3 bases: TGTGCCACGGGACAGGAATACGAGCAGTACGTC.